One and the same sample provided the 28 T cell receptor beta chains below, sequenced in a study of cytomegalovirus exposure and HLA in healthy donors. The study ran its PCR with 60 Vbeta and 13 Jbeta primers. Sequenced by immunoSEQ multiplex PCR; TCRdb stores in-frame clones only, minus some. The table includes about 90,000 clones, less than 75% detected once. Sequences were obtained from PBMCs. These receptors all come from a woman aged 25 to 39 in good health and CMV-seropositive.

In its sample, this clone was seen a few times. V gene TRBV6-4 combines with J gene TRBJ2-5; 8 bases fit TRBD2. V lost 3 bases to trimming and J lost 2 bases; unmatched junction nucleotides: 5. This CDR3 contains 15 residues. Looked up from germline, CDR1 is MRHNA and CDR2 is SNTAGT. For the CDR3, the DNA is TGTGCCAGCAGTGAAACAGCGGGGGCTCAAGAGACCCAGTACTTC. This translates into CASSETAGAQETQYF.

This clone came up a few times. The CDR3, as DNA: TGTGCCAGCAGTGGGACAGGGACCTACAATGAGCAGTTCTTC. Amino acids: CASSGTGTYNEQFF. The rearrangement uses TRBV28 and TRBJ2-1; TRBD1 matches 9 bases. The germline V gene encodes CDR1 MDHEN and CDR2 SYDVKM. The CDR3 totals 14 residues. After removal of 5 bases from V and 2 bases from J, the junction contained 1 base not matched to a gene.

This clone was seen a few times. V gene TRBV27 combines with J gene TRBJ1-1, with D possibly matching TRBD1 (6 bases). Trimming cost V 0 bases and J 11 bases, with 10 bases left between them. Germline V gene lookup returns CDR1 MNHEY and CDR2 SMNVEV (reference sequence). This CDR3 is built from 12 residues. The CDR3 loop reads CASSLSPGQAFF. The CDR3 DNA reads TGTGCCAGCAGTTTATCCCCCGGACAGGCTTTCTTT.

The chain is built from TRBV6-6 and TRBJ2-7; D perhaps matches TRBD1 (6 bases). CDR1 is MNHNY and CDR2 is SVGAGI in the germline V gene (reference sequence). The CDR3 is made up of 16 amino acids. Trimming took off 2 bases at V and 1 base at J, with 15 bases between the two ends. CDR3 in amino acids: CASSYLQRGGSYEQYF. CDR3 DNA: TGTGCCAGCAGTTACCTTCAGCGAGGGGGATCCTACGAGCAGTACTTC.

This chain uses TRBV30 with TRBJ2-7; no definite D call. V lost 2 bases to trimming and J lost 3 bases, with 8 bases between them. The germline V gene encodes CDR1 GTSNPN and CDR2 SVGIG (reference sequence). CDR3 length: 12 residues. CDR3 sequence reads: CAWSRGLYEQYF. The CDR3, as DNA: TGTGCCTGGAGTCGTGGCCTCTACGAGCAGTACTTC.

The chain links TRBV30 to TRBJ1-1; 7 bases fit TRBD1. The V gene end was trimmed by 5 bases and the J gene end by 4 bases; junction bases not matched to a gene: 7. This CDR3 contains 13 residues. Germline V gene data show CDR1 as GTSNPN and CDR2 as SVGIG (reference sequence). The CDR3 bases are TGTGCCTGGGCGGGACAGCCCAGCACTGAAGCTTTCTTT. Translated, it gives CAWAGQPSTEAFF.

This clone was counted a few times. Relative to the germline gene, one junction end is altered; a read error may explain this. The chain carries TRBV7-9 and TRBJ1-1; 9 bases line up with TRBD1. This CDR3 region has 18 residues. The germline V gene encodes CDR1 SEHNR and CDR2 FQNEAQ (reference sequence). The CDR3 sequence: CSSSLKPRDRVMNTEAFF. The CDR3 DNA reads as TGTTCCAGCAGCTTAAAACCCCGGGACAGGGTTATGAACACTGAAGCTTTCTTT.

A few counts support this clone. The V and J genes are TRBV5-1 and TRBJ1-1, with D possibly being TRBD1 (6 bases). This CDR3 region has 16 residues. Between the trimmed V and J ends, which lost 6 bases and 1 base, there was a span of 19 bases. CDR1 SGHRS and CDR2 YFSETQ come from the germline V gene. Here the CDR3 DNA reads TGCGCCAGCAAATTGACCGGGGGGGGGCAGAACACTGAAGCTTTCTTT. Amino acids: CASKLTGGGQNTEAFF.

The chain combines TRBV2 with TRBJ2-5; 8 bases align to TRBD1. Germline loops: CDR1 SNHLY, CDR2 FYNNEI. CDR3 size: 15 residues. V shed 4 bases, J shed 4 bases, and the junction held 8 bases outside the gene matches. In DNA form, the CDR3 reads TGTGCCAGCAGTGGTAACAGGGGGGAGGTAGAGACCCAGTACTTC. As protein: CASSGNRGEVETQYF.

This sequence joins TRBV7-9 and TRBJ1-2; no clear D gene. CDR3 length equals 15 residues. Trimming pared 1 base from V and 0 bases from J, leaving 9 bases between. CDR1 is SEHNR and CDR2 is FQNEAQ in the germline V gene (reference sequence). The CDR3: CASSLEGVANYGYTF. The CDR3 nucleotides are TGTGCCAGCAGCTTAGAGGGAGTTGCTAACTATGGCTACACCTTC. Full variable domain (outside the CDR3, taken from reference TRBV7-9 and TRBJ1-2): DTGVSQNPRHKITKRGQNVTFRCDPISEHNRLYWYRQTLGQGPEFLTYFQNEAQLEKSRLLSDRFSAERPKGSFSTLEIQRTEQGDSAMYLCASSLEGVANYGYTFGSGTRLTVV.

The V gene is TRBV19, the J gene TRBJ1-5; tentatively, D is TRBD1 (6 bases). Between the trimmed V and J ends, which lost 4 bases and 7 bases, there was a span of 14 bases. This CDR3 spans 14 amino acids. Germline CDR1 is LNHDA and CDR2 is SQIVND (reference sequence). CDR3 residues: CASSTAGVRQPQHF. The CDR3 DNA follows: TGTGCCAGTAGTACCGCAGGGGTCCGCCAGCCCCAGCATTTT.

The V gene is TRBV2, the J gene TRBJ2-5, with 7 bases aligning to TRBD1. This CDR3 region has 16 residues. Per germline, CDR1 SNHLY and CDR2 FYNNEI. With V trimmed by 6 bases and J by 4 bases, 14 bases remained unmatched. The CDR3, as DNA: TGTGCCAGCAGCCCAACGGCCGGACAGGCGATAGAGACCCAGTACTTC. Its translation is CASSPTAGQAIETQYF. The full variable domain, its missing parts supplied by reference TRBV2 and TRBJ2-5, is EPEVTQTPSHQVTQMGQEVILRCVPISNHLYFYWYRQILGQKVEFLVSFYNNEISEKSEIFDDQFSVERPDGSNFTLKIRSTKLEDSAMYFCASSPTAGQAIETQYFGPGTRLLVL.

The CDR3 reads CASSYSSRPDTQYF. The CDR3 nucleotides are TGTGCCAGCAGTTACTCGAGTCGTCCAGATACGCAGTATTTT. This chain links TRBV6-6 with TRBJ2-3; D is unclear. Per germline, CDR1 MNHNY and CDR2 SVGAGI (reference sequence). The CDR3 length is 14 residues. V was clipped by 0 bases and J by 4 bases, with 8 bases between them.

This chain connects TRBV5-1 to TRBJ2-1; 11 positions match TRBD2. Trimming took 0 bases from V and 7 from J; bases not matched to a gene: 3. This CDR3 spans 15 amino acids. The germline V gene encodes CDR1 SGHRS and CDR2 YFSETQ. The DNA for the CDR3 is TGCGCCAGCAGCTTGGTAGCGGGGGGGGGTAATGAGCAGTTCTTC. This gives the protein CASSLVAGGGNEQFF.

The CDR3 protein is CTSSPSFGSGGHTQYF. CDR3 in DNA: TGCACCAGCAGCCCGTCCTTTGGTAGCGGGGGGCATACGCAGTATTTT. V usage is TRBV1 and J usage is TRBJ2-3; no DNA check was done on the table's D call, TRBD2. TRBV1 is described as a pseudogene. The CDR3 runs to 16 residues.

This clone turned up a few times. The rearrangement links TRBV28 to TRBJ2-7; D unclear. V lost 6 bases, J lost 0 bases, and 15 bases lay in between. CDR1 and CDR2 (germline): MDHEN, SYDVKM. The CDR3 runs to 15 residues. CDR3 sequence: CASRGFPVSSYEQYF. In DNA, the CDR3 is TGTGCCAGCAGGGGCTTCCCGGTAAGCTCCTACGAGCAGTACTTC. The full variable domain, in which reference TRBV28 and TRBJ2-7 provide the parts outside the CDR3, is DVKVTQSSRYLVKRTGEKVFLECVQDMDHENMFWYRQDPGLGLRLIYFSYDVKMKEKGDIPEGYSVSREKKERFSLILESASTNQTSMYLCASRGFPVSSYEQYFGPGTRLTVT.

The chain employs TRBV7-8 and TRBJ2-3; D gene ambiguous. CDR3 length equals 15 residues. V gave up 1 base and J gave up 2 bases, with 10 bases separating them. In germline, CDR1 is SGHVS, CDR2 FQNEAQ. The chain's CDR3 is CASSLGYRPTDTQYF. The CDR3 coding sequence is TGTGCCAGCAGCTTAGGGTACAGACCCACAGATACGCAGTATTTT.

This chain links TRBV18 with TRBJ2-1, with 7 bases matching TRBD2. V lost 1 base and J lost 3; bases outside the gene matches: 6. This CDR3 has 16 residues. Germline CDR1 and CDR2: KGHSH and LQKENI. CDR3 bases: TGTGCCAGCTCACCACAGGTCGGGGGGAACTACAATGAGCAGTTCTTC. As protein: CASSPQVGGNYNEQFF.

The CDR3, as DNA: TGTGCCAGCAGTACCGACAGGGGTAGCAATCAGCCCCAGCATTTT. Its translation: CASSTDRGSNQPQHF. The V call is TRBV6-5, the J call TRBJ1-5; TRBD1 agrees at 8 bases. Germline V gene data show CDR1 as MNHEY and CDR2 as SVGAGI. The CDR3 has 15 residues. V lost 5 bases and J lost 0; bases outside the gene matches: 3.

This chain joins TRBV7-9 and TRBJ2-3; D not resolved. The CDR3 consists of 13 residues. The V gene lost 5 bases and the J gene lost 0 bases, with 6 bases spanning the gap. Per the germline V gene, CDR1 is SEHNR and CDR2 is FQNEAQ (reference sequence). The CDR3 sequence: CASSPGSTDTQYF. The CDR3 coding sequence is TGTGCCAGCAGCCCCGGTAGCACAGATACGCAGTATTTT.

The gene calls are TRBV5-1 and TRBJ1-2; D might be TRBD1 (6 bases). Germline V lookup: CDR1 SGHRS, CDR2 YFSETQ. V was shortened by 4 bases and J by 4 bases, with 8 bases between the two germline ends. This CDR3 spans 12 amino acids. CDR3 DNA sequence: TGCGCCAGCAGCCTGGACAGCTATGGCTACACCTTC. This sequence encodes CASSLDSYGYTF.

Written as DNA, the CDR3 is TGTGCCTGGAGGGGTCTAGTCGGAAACACCATATATTTT. Protein product: CAWRGLVGNTIYF. The chain is built from TRBV30 and TRBJ1-3; no reliable D call. Trimming shortened V by 3 bases and J by 4 bases, and 10 bases separated the two germline ends. The CDR3 runs to 13 residues. Germline CDR1 GTSNPN, CDR2 SVGIG (reference sequence).

CDR3: CASSQEGAGSYEQYF. CDR3 DNA sequence: TGCGCCAGCAGCCAAGAGGGGGCTGGGTCCTACGAGCAGTACTTC. The chain employs TRBV4-1 and TRBJ2-7; D perhaps matches TRBD1 (6 bases). Germline V lookup: CDR1 MGHRA, CDR2 YSYEKL. Trimming cost V 0 bases and J 1 base, with 10 bases left between them. The CDR3 has 15 amino acids.

The V gene is TRBV5-4, the J gene TRBJ1-5; D gene unclear. Germline V CDR1 and CDR2: SGHNT, YYREEE (reference sequence). The V gene lost 1 base and the J gene lost 9 bases, with 14 bases spanning the gap. The CDR3 is made up of 14 amino acids. CDR3 in amino acids: CASSLLAGTSPQHF. Here the CDR3 DNA reads TGTGCCAGCAGCTTGTTGGCAGGAACTTCGCCCCAGCATTTT. The whole variable domain, remainder taken from reference TRBV5-4 and TRBJ1-5, is ETGVTQSPTHLIKTRGQQVTLRCSSQSGHNTVSWYQQALGQGPQFIFQYYREEENGRGNFPPRFSGLQFPNYSSELNVNALELDDSALYLCASSLLAGTSPQHFGDGTRLSIL.

The count of this clone is one. At one boundary the junction diverges from the germline segment, which might be a read error. This sequence joins TRBV19 and TRBJ1-2; D might be TRBD1 (6 bases). The CDR3 loop spans 15 amino acids. Germline V lookup: CDR1 LNHDA, CDR2 SQIVND (reference sequence). In DNA form, the CDR3 reads TGTGCCAGTACCCTCACAGGGACCTCTAACTATGGCTACCCCTTC. As protein: CASTLTGTSNYGYPF.

The chain joins TRBV5-8 to TRBJ2-1, with D possibly TRBD2 on 6 matching bases. The length of the CDR3 is 15 residues. Germline assignment: CDR1 SGHTS and CDR2 YDEGEE. The V gene lost 2 bases and the J gene lost 1 base, with 10 bases spanning the gap. CDR3 sequence reads: CASSLLASSYNEQFF. The CDR3 DNA follows: TGTGCCAGCAGCTTACTAGCCTCGTCCTACAATGAGCAGTTCTTC.

The chain joins TRBV18 to TRBJ1-2, with TRBD1 matching over 9 bases. The germline gives CDR1 KGHSH, CDR2 LQKENI. This CDR3 spans 13 amino acids. V trimming: 2 bases; J trimming: 6 bases; junction bases outside the gene matches: 1. In nucleotides, the CDR3 is TGTGCCAGCTCACCAAGGACAGGGGATGGCTACACCTTC. Translation: CASSPRTGDGYTF. Full variable domain (missing parts from reference TRBV18 and TRBJ1-2): NAGVMQNPRHLVRRRGQEARLRCSPMKGHSHVYWYRQLPEEGLKFMVYLQKENIIDESGMPKERFSAEFPKEGPSILRIQQVVRGDSAAYFCASSPRTGDGYTFGSGTRLTVV.

This chain joins TRBV28 and TRBJ1-2; D is possibly TRBD1 (6 bases). The germline V gene has CDR1 MDHEN and CDR2 SYDVKM. The CDR3 spans 14 residues. Trimming cost V 9 bases and J 4 bases, with 18 bases left between them. The CDR3 nucleotides are TGTGCCAGTTTTACCGTTGGACAGCTCTATGGCTACACCTTC. This gives the protein CASFTVGQLYGYTF.